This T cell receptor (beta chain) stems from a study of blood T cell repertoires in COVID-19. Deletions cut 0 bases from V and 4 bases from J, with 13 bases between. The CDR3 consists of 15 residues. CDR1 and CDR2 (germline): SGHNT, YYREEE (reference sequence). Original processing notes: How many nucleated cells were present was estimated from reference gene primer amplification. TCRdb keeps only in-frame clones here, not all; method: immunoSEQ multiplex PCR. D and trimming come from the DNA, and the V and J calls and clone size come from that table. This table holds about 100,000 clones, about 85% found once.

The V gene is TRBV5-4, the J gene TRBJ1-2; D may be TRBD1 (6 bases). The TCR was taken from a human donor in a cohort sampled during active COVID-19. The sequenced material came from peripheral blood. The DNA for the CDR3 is TGTGCCAGCAGCTTGGTAGGGGGGGGAGGCTATGGCTACACCTTC. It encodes CASSLVGGGGYGYTF.